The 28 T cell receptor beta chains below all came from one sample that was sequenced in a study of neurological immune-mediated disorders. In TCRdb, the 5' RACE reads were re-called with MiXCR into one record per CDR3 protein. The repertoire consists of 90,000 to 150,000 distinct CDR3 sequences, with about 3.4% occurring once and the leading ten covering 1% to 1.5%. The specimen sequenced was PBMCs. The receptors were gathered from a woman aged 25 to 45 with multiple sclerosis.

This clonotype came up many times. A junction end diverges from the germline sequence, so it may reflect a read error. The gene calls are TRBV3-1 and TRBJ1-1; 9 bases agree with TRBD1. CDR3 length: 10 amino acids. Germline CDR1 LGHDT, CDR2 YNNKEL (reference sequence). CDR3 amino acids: CASSGTGWPF. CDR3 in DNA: TGTGCCAGCTCTGGGACAGGGTGGCCCTTT.

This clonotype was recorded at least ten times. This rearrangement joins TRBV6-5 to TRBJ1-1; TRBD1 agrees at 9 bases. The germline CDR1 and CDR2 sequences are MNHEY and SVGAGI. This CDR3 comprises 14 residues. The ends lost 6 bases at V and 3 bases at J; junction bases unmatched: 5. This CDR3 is CASRTGGEHTEAFF. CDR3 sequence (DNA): TGTGCCAGCAGAACAGGGGGCGAACACACTGAAGCTTTCTTT.

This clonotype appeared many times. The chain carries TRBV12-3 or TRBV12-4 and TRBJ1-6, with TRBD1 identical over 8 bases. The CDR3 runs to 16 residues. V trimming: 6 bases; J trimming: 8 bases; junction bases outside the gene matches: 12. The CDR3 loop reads CASSHLQGDPDSPLHF. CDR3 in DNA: TGTGCCAGCAGCCATCTACAGGGGGACCCTGATTCACCCCTCCACTTT.

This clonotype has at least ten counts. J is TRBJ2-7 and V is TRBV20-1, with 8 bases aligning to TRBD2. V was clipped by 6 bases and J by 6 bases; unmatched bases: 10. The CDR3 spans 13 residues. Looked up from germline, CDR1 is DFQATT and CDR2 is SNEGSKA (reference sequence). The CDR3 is CSAAVAGSPEQYF. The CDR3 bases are TGCAGTGCGGCGGTAGCGGGGAGTCCCGAGCAGTACTTC.

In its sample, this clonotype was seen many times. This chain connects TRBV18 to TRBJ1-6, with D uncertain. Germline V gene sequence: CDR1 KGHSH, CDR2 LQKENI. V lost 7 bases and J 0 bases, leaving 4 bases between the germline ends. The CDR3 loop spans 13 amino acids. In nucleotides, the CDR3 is TGTGCCAGCTACAGCTCCTATAATTCACCCCTCCACTTT. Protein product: CASYSSYNSPLHF.

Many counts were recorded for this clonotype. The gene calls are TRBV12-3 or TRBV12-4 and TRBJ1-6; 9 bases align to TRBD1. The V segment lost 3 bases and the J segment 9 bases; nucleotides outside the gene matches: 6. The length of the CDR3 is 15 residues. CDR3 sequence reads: CASSFSRQGGSPLHF. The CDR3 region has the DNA TGTGCCAGCAGTTTCAGTCGACAGGGGGGTTCACCCCTCCACTTT.

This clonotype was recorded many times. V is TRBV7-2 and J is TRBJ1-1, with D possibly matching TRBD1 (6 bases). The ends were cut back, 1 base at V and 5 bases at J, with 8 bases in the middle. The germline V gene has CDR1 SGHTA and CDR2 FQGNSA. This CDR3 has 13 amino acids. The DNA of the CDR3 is TGTGCCAGCAGCTTAGACAGGGCTACTGAAGCTTTCTTT. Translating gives CASSLDRATEAFF.

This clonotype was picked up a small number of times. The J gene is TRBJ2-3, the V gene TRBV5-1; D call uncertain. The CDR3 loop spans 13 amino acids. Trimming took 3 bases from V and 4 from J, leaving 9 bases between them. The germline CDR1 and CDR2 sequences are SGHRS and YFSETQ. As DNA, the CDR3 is TGCGCCAGCAGCTCCCACCCTCCAGATACGCAGTATTTT. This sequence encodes CASSSHPPDTQYF.

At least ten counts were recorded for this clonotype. The CDR3 region is CASSLGSGYTF. As DNA, the CDR3 is TGTGCCAGCAGTTTAGGAAGTGGCTACACCTTC. The V call is TRBV12-3 or TRBV12-4, the J call TRBJ1-2; no firm D call. The ends were cut back, 1 base at V and 7 bases at J, with 4 bases in the middle. The CDR3 spans 11 residues.

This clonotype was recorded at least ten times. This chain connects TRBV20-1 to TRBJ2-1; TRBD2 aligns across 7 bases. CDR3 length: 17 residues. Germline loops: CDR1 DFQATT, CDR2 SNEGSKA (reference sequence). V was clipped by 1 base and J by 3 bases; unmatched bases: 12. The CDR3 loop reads CSARVWGAGTHYNEQFF. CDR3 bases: TGCAGTGCTAGAGTTTGGGGAGCGGGAACCCACTACAATGAGCAGTTCTTC.

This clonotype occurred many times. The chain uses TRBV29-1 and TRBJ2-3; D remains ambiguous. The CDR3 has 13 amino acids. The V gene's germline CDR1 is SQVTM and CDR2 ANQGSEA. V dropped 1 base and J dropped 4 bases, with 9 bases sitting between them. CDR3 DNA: TGCAGCGTTGAAGGGTCAAACGCAGATACGCAGTATTTT. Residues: CSVEGSNADTQYF.

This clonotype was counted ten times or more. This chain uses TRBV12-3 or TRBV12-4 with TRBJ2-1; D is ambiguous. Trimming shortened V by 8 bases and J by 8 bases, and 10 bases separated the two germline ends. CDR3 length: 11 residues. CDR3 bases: TGTGCCAGCGGCTCTGTCCATGAGCAGTTCTTC. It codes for CASGSVHEQFF.

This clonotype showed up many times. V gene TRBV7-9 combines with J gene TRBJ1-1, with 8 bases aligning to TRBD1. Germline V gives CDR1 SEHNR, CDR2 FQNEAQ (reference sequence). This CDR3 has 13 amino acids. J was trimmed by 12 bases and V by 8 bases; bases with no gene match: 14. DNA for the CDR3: TGTGCCAGCGGACAGGGTCTGATTTTCAGGCCTTTCTTT. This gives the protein CASGQGLIFRPFF.

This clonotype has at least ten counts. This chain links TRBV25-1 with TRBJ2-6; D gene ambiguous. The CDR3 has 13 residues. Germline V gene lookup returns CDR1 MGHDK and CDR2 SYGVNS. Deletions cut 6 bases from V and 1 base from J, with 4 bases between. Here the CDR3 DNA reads TGTGCCAGCAGCGTATCTGGGGCCAACGTCCTGACTTTC. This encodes CASSVSGANVLTF.

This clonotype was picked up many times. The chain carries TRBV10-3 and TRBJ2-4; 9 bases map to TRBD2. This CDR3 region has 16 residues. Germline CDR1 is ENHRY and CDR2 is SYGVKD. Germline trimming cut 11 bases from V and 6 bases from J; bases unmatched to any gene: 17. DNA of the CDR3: TGTGCCCCTCGGGCCCCTAGCGGGGCCGGGGGAAACATTCAGTACTTC. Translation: CAPRAPSGAGGNIQYF.

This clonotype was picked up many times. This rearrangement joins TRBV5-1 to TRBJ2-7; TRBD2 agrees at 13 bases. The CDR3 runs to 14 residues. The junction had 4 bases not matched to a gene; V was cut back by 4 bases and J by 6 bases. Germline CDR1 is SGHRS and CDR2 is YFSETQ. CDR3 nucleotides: TGCGCCAGCAGCCCTGGGACTAGCGGGACCGAGCAGTACTTC. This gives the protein CASSPGTSGTEQYF.

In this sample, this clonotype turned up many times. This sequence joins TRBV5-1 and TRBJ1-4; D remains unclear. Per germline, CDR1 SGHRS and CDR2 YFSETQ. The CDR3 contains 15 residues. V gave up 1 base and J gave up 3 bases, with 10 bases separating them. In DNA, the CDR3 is TGCGCCAGCAGCTTGAACGGGCTGCCTAATGAAAAACTGTTTTTT. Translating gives CASSLNGLPNEKLFF.

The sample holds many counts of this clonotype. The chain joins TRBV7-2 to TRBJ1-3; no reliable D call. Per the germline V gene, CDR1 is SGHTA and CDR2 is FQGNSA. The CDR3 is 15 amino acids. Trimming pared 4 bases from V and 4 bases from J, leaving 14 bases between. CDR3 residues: CASSSEVRQGNTIYF. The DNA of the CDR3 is TGTGCCAGCAGCTCCGAGGTGCGACAAGGAAACACCATATATTTT.

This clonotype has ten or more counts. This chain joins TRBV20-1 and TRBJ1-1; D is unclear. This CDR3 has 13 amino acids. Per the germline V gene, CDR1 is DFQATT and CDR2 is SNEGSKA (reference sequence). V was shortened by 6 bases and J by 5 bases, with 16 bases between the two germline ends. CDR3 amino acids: CSARYPEGTEAFF. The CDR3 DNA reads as TGCAGTGCCAGATATCCCGAGGGAACTGAAGCTTTCTTT.

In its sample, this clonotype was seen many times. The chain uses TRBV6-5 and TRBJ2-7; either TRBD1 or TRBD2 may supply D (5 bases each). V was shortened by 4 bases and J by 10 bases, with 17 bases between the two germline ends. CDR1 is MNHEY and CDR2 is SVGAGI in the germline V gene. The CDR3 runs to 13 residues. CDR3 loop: CASSSSGAAEQYF. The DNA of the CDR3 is TGTGCCAGCAGTTCATCCGGGGCCGCCGAACAGTACTTC.

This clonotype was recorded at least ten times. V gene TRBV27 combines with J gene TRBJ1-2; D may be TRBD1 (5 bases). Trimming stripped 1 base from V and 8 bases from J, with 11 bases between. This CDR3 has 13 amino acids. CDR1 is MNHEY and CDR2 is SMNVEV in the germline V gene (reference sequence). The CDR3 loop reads CASSLWGAGGYTF. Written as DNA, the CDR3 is TGTGCCAGCAGTTTATGGGGCGCTGGCGGCTACACCTTC.

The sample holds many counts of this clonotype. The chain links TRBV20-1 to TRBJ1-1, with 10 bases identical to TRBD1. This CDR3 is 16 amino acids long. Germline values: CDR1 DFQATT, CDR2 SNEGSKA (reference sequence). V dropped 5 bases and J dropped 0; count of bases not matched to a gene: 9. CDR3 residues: CSALETGGFLNTEAFF. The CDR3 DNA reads TGCAGTGCTCTGGAGACAGGGGGCTTCTTGAACACTGAAGCTTTCTTT.

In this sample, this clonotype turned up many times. CDR3 amino acids: CASSQDRGTRTYNEQFF. CDR3 nucleotides: TGCGCCAGCAGCCAAGATAGAGGGACTAGGACCTACAATGAGCAGTTCTTC. This sequence joins TRBV4-1 and TRBJ2-1, with 8 bases fitting TRBD2. The CDR3 runs 17 residues. CDR1 MGHRA and CDR2 YSYEKL come from the germline V gene. The V segment lost 0 bases and the J segment 2 bases; nucleotides outside the gene matches: 6.

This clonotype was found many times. DNA of the CDR3: TGTGCCAGCAGCTTACTCCCCATGCAATACAGGGAAACTGAAGCTTTCTTT. This translates into CASSLLPMQYRETEAFF. The chain links TRBV7-2 to TRBJ1-1, with D possibly TRBD1 on 6 matching bases. This CDR3 has 17 residues. Trimming shortened V by 2 bases and J by 5 bases, and 21 bases separated the two germline ends. Germline V gene lookup returns CDR1 SGHTA and CDR2 FQGNSA.

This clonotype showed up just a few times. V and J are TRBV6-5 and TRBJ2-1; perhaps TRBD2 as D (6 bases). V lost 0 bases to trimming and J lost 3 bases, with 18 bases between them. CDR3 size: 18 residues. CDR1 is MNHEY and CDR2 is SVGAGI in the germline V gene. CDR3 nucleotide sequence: TGTGCCAGCAGTTACTCGTCGACGGGACTTGAAAGCTACAATGAGCAGTTCTTC. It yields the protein CASSYSSTGLESYNEQFF.

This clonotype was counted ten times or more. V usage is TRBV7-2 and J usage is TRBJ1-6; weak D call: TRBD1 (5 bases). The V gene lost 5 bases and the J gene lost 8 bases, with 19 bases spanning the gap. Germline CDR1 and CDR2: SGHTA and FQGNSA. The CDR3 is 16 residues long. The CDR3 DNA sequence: TGTGCCAGCAGCCCGTCTCGATGGGGGACTGATTCACCCCTCCACTTT. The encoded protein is CASSPSRWGTDSPLHF.

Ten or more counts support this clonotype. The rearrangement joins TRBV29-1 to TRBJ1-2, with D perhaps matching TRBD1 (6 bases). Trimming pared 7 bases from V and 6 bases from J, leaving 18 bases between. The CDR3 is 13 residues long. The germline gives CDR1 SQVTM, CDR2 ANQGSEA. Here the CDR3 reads CSGRGTGADGYTF. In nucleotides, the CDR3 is TGCAGCGGGAGGGGCACGGGGGCGGATGGCTACACCTTC.

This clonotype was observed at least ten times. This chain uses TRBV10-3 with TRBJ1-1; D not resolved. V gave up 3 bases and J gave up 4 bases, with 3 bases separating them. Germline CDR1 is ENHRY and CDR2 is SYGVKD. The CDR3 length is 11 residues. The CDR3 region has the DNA TGTGCCATCAGTGATGGCACTGAAGCTTTCTTT. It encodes CAISDGTEAFF.